This TCR beta chain was recovered during a study of identical twins. TCRdb independently ran MiXCR on the 5' RACE reads; one entry per CDR3 protein. Of hundreds of thousands of distinct CDR3 sequences in the sample, over 15% are singletons; the top ten hold around 13%. There are 15 residues in the CDR3. J was trimmed by 10 bases and V by 7 bases; bases with no gene match: 9. This sample also belongs to another study, concerning T cells expressing NK-cell markers. Turning to that study: Serological testing identified seven of the eight sequenced donors as HCMV-seropositive and one as seronegative. As a fraction of CD8+ T cells, dominant NKG2C+ clonotypes reached about 1.0-8% in six donors. A handful of donors likewise had their CD3+CD56-NKG2C+ fraction led by these clonotypes.

The receptor was derived from a woman between 18 and 30 years old in good health. This chain uses TRBV12-3 or TRBV12-4 with TRBJ2-1, with 14 bases matching TRBD2. The sequenced material came from PBMCs. CDR3 bases: TGTGCCAGCACCGGGGGGACTAGCGGGAGAAGGGAGCAGTTCTTC. It encodes CASTGGTSGRREQFF.